The present T cell receptor (beta chain) was sequenced within a study of OX40 agonist ivuxolimab in advanced cancers. The CDR3 extends over 15 amino acids. V dropped 1 base and J dropped 6 bases, with 12 bases sitting between them. In germline, CDR1 is SGHTA, CDR2 FQGNSA. Sequencing used immunoSEQ multiplex PCR; TCRdb keeps in-frame clones, though not all of them. This table holds 65,000 to 75,000 clones, around nine tenths found once. The source was CD4+ or CD8+ T cells sorted from blood, collected in a trial of the OX40 agonist ivuxolimab. The chain joins TRBV7-2 to TRBJ2-2; D ambiguous. This sequence was found in an adult with an advanced solid tumor such as melanoma, head and neck, liver or kidney cancer. The CDR3 spells CASSLEGVGSGELFF. For the CDR3, the DNA is TGTGCCAGCAGCTTAGAAGGAGTTGGATCCGGGGAGCTGTTTTTT.